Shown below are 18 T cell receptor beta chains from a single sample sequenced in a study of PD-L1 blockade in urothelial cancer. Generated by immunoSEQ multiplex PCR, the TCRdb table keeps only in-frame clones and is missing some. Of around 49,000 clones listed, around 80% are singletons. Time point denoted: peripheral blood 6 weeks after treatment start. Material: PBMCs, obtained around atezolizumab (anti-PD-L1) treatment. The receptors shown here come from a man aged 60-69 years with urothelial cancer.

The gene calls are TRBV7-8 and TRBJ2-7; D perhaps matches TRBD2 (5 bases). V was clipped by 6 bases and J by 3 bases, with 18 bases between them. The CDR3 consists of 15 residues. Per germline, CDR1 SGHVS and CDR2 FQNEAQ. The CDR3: CASSLDAGEYYEQYF. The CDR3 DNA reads TGTGCCAGCAGTCTAGACGCCGGGGAATACTACGAGCAGTACTTC.

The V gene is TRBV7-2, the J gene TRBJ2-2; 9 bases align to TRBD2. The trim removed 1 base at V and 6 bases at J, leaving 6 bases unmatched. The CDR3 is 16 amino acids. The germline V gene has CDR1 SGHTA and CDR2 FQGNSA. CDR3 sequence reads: CASSLGGGGAPGELFF. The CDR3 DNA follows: TGTGCCAGCAGCTTAGGTGGCGGGGGGGCCCCCGGGGAGCTGTTTTTT.

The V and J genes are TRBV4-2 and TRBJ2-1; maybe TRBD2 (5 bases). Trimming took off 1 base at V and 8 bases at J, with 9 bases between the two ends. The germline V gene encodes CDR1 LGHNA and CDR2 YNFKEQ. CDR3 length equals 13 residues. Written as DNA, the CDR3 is TGTGCCAGCAGCCAAGGGCTGAGGGATGAGCAGTTCTTC. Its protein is CASSQGLRDEQFF.

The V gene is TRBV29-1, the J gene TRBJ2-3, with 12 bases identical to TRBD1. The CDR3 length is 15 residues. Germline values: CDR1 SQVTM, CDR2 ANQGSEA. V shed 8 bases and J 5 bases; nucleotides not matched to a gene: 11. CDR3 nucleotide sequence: TGCAGCACTCCCGGGACAGGGGGCGTGGTAGATACGCAGTATTTT. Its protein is CSTPGTGGVVDTQYF.

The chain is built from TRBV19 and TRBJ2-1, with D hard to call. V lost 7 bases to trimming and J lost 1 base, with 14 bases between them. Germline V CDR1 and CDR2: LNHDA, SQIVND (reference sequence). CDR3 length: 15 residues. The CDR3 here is CASMTTPRSYNEQFF. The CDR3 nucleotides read TGTGCCAGTATGACAACTCCGCGATCCTACAATGAGCAGTTCTTC.

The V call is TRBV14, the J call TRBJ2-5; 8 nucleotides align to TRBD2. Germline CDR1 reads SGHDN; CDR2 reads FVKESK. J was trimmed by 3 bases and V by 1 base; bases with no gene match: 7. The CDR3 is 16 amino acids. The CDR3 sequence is CASSQGITSGEETQYF. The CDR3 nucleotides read TGTGCCAGCAGCCAAGGGATAACTAGCGGTGAAGAGACCCAGTACTTC.

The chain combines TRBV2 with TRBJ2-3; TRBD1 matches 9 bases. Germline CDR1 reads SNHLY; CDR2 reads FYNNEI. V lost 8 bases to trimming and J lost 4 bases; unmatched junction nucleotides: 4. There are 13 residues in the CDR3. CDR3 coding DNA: TGTGCCAGCGAGACAGGGGGGGCAGATACGCAGTATTTT. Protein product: CASETGGADTQYF. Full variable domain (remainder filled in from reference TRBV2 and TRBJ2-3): EPEVTQTPSHQVTQMGQEVILRCVPISNHLYFYWYRQILGQKVEFLVSFYNNEISEKSEIFDDQFSVERPDGSNFTLKIRSTKLEDSAMYFCASETGGADTQYFGPGTRLTVL.

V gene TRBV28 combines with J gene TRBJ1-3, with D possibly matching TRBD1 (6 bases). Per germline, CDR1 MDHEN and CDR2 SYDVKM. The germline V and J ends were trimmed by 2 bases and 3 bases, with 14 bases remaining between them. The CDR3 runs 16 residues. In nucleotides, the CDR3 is TGTGCCAGCAGTTTAACAGGGCTCCGGAGTGGAAACACCATATATTTT. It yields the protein CASSLTGLRSGNTIYF.

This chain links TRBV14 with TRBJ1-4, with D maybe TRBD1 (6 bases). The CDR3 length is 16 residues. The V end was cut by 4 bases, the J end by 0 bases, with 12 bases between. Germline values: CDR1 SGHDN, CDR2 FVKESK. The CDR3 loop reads CASSPGTSATNEKLFF. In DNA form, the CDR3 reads TGTGCCAGCAGCCCTGGGACATCCGCAACTAATGAAAAACTGTTTTTT.

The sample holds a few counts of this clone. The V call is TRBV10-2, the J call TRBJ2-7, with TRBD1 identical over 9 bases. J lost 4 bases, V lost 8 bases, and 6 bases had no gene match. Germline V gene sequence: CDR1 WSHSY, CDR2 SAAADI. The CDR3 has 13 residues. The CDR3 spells CASRDRVGYEQYF. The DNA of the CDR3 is TGCGCCAGCCGGGACAGGGTGGGTTACGAGCAGTACTTC.

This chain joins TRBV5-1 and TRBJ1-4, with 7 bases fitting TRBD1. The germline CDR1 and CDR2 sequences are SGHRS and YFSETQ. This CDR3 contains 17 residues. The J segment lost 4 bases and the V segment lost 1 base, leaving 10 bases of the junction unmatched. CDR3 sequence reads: CASSLRPSGTVNEKLFF. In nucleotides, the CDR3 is TGCGCCAGCAGCTTGCGCCCATCCGGGACAGTTAATGAAAAACTGTTTTTT.

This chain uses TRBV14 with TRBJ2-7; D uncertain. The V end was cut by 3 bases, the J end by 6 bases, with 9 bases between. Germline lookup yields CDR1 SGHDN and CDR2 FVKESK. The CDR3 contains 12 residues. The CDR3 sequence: CASSHPSGEQYF. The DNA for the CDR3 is TGTGCCAGCAGCCATCCGTCAGGCGAGCAGTACTTC.

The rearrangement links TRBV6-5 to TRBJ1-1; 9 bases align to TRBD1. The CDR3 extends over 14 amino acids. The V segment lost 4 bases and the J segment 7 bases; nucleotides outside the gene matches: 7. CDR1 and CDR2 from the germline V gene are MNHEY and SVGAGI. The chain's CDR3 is CASSSTGGLDEAFF. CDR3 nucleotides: TGTGCCAGCAGTTCCACAGGGGGCTTGGATGAAGCTTTCTTT.

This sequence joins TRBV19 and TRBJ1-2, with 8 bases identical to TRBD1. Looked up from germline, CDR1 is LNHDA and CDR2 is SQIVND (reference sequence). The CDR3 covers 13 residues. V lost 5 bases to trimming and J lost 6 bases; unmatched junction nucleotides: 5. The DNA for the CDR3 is TGTGCCAGTAGTTCGGACAGGGTCGATGGCTACACCTTC. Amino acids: CASSSDRVDGYTF.

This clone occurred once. CDR3 DNA sequence: TGTGCCAGCAGCTTAGGGGCAGGGGGCCCGACTAATGAAAAACTGTTTTTT. Translated: CASSLGAGGPTNEKLFF. The chain couples TRBV11-3 to TRBJ1-4; 8 bases fit TRBD1. Unmatched junction bases numbered 6, after V lost 1 base and J lost 2 bases. Germline CDR1 is SGHNT and CDR2 is YENEEA. The CDR3 is made up of 17 amino acids.

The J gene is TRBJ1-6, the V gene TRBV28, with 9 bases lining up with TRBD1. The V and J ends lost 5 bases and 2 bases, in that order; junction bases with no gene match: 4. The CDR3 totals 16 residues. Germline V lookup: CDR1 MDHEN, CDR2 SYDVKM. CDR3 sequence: CASSTDRGAYNSPLHF. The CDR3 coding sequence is TGTGCCAGCAGTACGGACAGGGGCGCCTATAATTCACCCCTCCACTTT.

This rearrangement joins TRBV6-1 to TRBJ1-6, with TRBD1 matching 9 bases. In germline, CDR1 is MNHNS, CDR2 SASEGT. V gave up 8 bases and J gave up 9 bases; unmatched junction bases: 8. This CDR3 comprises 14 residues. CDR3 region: CASGSGTGFSPLHF. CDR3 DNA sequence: TGTGCCAGCGGGTCCGGGACAGGGTTTTCACCCCTCCACTTT.

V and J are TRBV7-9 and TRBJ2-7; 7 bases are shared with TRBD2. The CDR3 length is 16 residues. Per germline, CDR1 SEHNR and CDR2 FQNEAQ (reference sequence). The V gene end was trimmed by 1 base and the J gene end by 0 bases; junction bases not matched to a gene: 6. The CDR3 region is CASSLEAGRSSYEQYF. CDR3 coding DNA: TGTGCCAGCAGCTTAGAAGCGGGACGGAGCTCCTACGAGCAGTACTTC.